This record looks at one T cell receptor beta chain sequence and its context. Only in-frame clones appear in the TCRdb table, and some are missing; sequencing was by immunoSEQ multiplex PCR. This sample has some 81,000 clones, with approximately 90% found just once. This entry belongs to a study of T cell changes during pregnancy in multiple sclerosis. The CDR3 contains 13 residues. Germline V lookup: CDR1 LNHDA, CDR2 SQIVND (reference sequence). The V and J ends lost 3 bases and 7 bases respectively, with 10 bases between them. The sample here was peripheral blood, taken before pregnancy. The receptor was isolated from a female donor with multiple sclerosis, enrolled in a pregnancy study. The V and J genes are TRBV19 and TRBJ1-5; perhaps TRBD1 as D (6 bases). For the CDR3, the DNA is TGTGCCAGTAGTATCTGGGGGGGCCAGCCCCAGCATTTT. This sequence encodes CASSIWGGQPQHF.